Below, one T cell receptor (beta chain) is given with its context. This specimen belongs to a study of T cell changes during pregnancy in multiple sclerosis. Libraries were prepared by immunoSEQ multiplex PCR; TCRdb keeps only in-frame clonotypes and omits some of them. The table lists about 73,000 clones, roughly 92% of them singletons. From germline, CDR1 is LNHDA and CDR2 SQIVND (reference sequence). The CDR3 covers 13 residues. V was clipped by 6 bases and J by 6 bases; unmatched bases: 5. The sequencing here drew on peripheral blood, taken in the third trimester of pregnancy. The receptor comes from a female donor in good health, enrolled as a control in a pregnancy study. The V and J genes are TRBV19 and TRBJ1-2; 9 bases are shared with TRBD1. The CDR3, as DNA: TGTGCCAGTAGGAAGACAGGGGGTGATGGCTACACCTTC. Translated, it gives CASRKTGGDGYTF.